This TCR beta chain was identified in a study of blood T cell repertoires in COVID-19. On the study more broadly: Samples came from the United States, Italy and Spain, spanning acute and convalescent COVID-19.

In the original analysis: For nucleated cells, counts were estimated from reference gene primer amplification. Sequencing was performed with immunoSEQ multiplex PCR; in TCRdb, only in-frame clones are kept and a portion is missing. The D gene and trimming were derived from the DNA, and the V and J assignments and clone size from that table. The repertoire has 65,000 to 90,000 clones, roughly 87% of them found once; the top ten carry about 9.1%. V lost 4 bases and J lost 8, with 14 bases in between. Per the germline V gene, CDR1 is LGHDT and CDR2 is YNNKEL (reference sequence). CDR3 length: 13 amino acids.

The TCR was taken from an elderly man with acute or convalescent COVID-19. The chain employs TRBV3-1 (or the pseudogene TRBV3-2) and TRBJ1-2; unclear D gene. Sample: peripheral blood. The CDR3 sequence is CASSPGEAQGYTF. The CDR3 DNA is TGTGCCAGCAGCCCTGGGGAGGCTCAGGGCTACACCTTC.